Sequencing of this T cell receptor beta chain was carried out in a study of blood T cells in healthy people across ages. Whole-study findings and limits: Long-lived and aged donors differed, with more naive CD4+ cells and higher diversity in the long-lived.

This CDR3 is 12 amino acids long. V shed 3 bases, J shed 4 bases, and the junction held 3 bases outside the gene matches. Germline V CDR1 and CDR2: SQVTM, ANQGSEA. This clonotype was found many times. Its antigen is currently unknown. A sample-barcoded 5' primer and a J-beta primer mix were used in a second PCR of roughly 6 to 12 cycles. TCRdb ran MiXCR on the 5' RACE reads and lists one entry per CDR3 protein. The table lists about 640,000 distinct CDR3 sequences, approximately 30% of them singletons. The clonotype was recovered from a woman older than 75 in good health. Material: blood. This chain connects TRBV29-1 to TRBJ2-7; the match to TRBD2 covers 7 bases. The CDR3 nucleotides read TGCAGCGTTGACCTCGGGAGGTACGAGCAGTACTTC. This codes for CSVDLGRYEQYF.